Each of the 3 T cell receptor beta chains below was sequenced from the same sample in a study of molecular identifiers for immune sequencing clone quantification. MiXCR, run by TCRdb on the PCR reads, gives a single entry per CDR3 protein. The sample has 400,000 to 600,000 distinct CDR3 sequences, over 20% seen once. Sequencing was carried out using naive CD8+ T cells from blood, with Jurkat cell RNA spiked in. Subset specified: FACS-sorted CD8+CD4-CCR7+CD45RA+ naive T cells. The receptor source for this set is a human donor in good health. Some libraries in this study had Jurkat cell RNA spiked in.

In this sample, this clonotype turned up many times. A junction boundary mismatches the germline segment, possibly from a read error. The rearrangement uses TRBV19 and TRBJ2-7; D is uncertain. CDR1 is LNHDA, CDR2 SQIVND, per germline (reference sequence). The CDR3 covers 13 residues. CDR3 amino acids: CASSIGSAYEQYF. The CDR3 nucleotides are TGCGCCAGCAGCATTGGAAGTGCCTACGAGCAGTACTTC.

This clonotype appeared many times. The chain links TRBV18 to TRBJ2-3; no firm D call. Between the trimmed V and J ends, which lost 3 bases and 0 bases, there was a span of 10 bases. Per germline, CDR1 KGHSH and CDR2 LQKENI. CDR3 length: 15 residues. This CDR3 reads CASSPPGKSTDTQYF. CDR3 DNA: TGTGCCAGCTCACCCCCAGGAAAAAGCACAGATACGCAGTATTTT. Complete variable domain (other parts from reference TRBV18 and TRBJ2-3): NAGVMQNPRHLVRRRGQEARLRCSPMKGHSHVYWYRQLPEEGLKFMVYLQKENIIDESGMPKERFSAEFPKEGPSILRIQQVVRGDSAAYFCASSPPGKSTDTQYFGPGTRLTVL.

The sample holds a few counts of this clonotype. This CDR3 is CASSQDRIRFVGSYNSPLHF. The CDR3 bases are TGCGCCAGCAGCCAAGATCGGATTAGGTTCGTGGGCTCCTATAATTCACCCCTCCACTTT. V is TRBV4-3 and J is TRBJ1-6; D is undetermined. Trimming removed 0 bases from V and 0 bases from J, with 18 bases in between. Germline-derived CDR1 and CDR2 are LGHNA and YSLEER. CDR3 length: 20 residues.